Reported below is one TCR beta chain. The antigen remains undetermined. The V and J ends lost 10 bases and 6 bases, in that order; junction bases with no gene match: 12. The CDR3 consists of 15 residues. CDR1 is SGHTA, CDR2 FQGNSA, per germline. This entry is derived from a study of blood T cells in healthy people across ages. Study-level background: Roughly one uniquely barcoded beta molecule per two T cells was captured. Overall study findings and caveats: Naive T cell percentage and TCR beta diversity correlated strongly. TCR beta diversity, measured per million T cells, fell in a roughly linear way with age.

Combining a sample-barcoded 5' primer with a J-beta primer mix, a second PCR ran for roughly 7 to 11 cycles. TCRdb used MiXCR to reprocess the 5' RACE reads, holding one entry per CDR3 protein. The table lists roughly 1,300,000 distinct CDR3 sequences, approximately 59% of them singletons. This TCR derives from a man aged 18 to 30 in good health. The sequenced sample consisted of blood. V gene TRBV7-2 combines with J gene TRBJ2-2, with 9 bases that match TRBD1. The CDR3 is CATFSYGQGPGELFF. Here the CDR3 DNA reads TGTGCCACCTTCAGCTATGGACAGGGGCCCGGGGAGCTGTTTTTT. Drawing the rest from reference TRBV7-2 and TRBJ2-2, the complete variable domain is GAGVSQSPSNKVTEKGKDVELRCDPISGHTALYWYRQSLGQGLEFLIYFQGNSAPDKSGLPSDRFSAERTGGSVSTLTIQRTQQEDSAVYLCATFSYGQGPGELFFGEGSRLTVL.